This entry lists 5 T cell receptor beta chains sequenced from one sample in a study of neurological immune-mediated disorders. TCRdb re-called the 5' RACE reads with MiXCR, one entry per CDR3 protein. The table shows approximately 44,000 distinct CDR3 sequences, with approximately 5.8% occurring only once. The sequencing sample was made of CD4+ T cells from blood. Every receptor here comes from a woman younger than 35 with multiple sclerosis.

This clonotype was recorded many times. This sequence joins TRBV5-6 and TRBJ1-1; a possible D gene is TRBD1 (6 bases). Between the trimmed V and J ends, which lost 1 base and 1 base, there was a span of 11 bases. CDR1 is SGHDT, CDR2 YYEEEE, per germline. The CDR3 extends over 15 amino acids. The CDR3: CASSLRQGRNTEAFF. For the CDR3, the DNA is TGTGCCAGCAGCTTGAGGCAGGGGAGGAACACTGAAGCTTTCTTT.

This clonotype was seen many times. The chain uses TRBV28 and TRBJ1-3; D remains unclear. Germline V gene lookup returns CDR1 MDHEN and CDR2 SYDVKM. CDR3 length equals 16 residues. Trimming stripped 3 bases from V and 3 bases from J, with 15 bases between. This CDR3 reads CASSFAWVKGGNTIYF. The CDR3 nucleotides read TGTGCCAGCAGTTTTGCTTGGGTTAAAGGTGGAAACACCATATATTTT. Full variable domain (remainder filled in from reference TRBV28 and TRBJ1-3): DVKVTQSSRYLVKRTGEKVFLECVQDMDHENMFWYRQDPGLGLRLIYFSYDVKMKEKGDIPEGYSVSREKKERFSLILESASTNQTSMYLCASSFAWVKGGNTIYFGEGSWLTVV.

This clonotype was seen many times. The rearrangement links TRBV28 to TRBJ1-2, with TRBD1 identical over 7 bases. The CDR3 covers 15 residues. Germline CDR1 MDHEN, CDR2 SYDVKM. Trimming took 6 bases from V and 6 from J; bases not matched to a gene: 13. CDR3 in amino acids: CASSTPAGGENGYTF. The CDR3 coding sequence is TGTGCCAGCAGCACCCCGGCAGGGGGAGAAAATGGCTACACCTTC.

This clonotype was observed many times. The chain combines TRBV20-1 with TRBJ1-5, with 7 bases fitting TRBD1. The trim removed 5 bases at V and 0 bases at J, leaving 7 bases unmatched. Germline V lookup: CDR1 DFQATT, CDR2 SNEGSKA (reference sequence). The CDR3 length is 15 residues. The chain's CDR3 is CSAGTYRGSNQPQHF. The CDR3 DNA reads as TGCAGTGCTGGAACTTACAGGGGTAGCAATCAGCCCCAGCATTTT.

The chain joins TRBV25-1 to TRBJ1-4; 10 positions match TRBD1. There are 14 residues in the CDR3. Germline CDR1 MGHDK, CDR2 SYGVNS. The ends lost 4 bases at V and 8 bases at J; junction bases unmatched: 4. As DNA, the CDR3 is TGTGCCAGCAGTGTGGGACAGGGGAAAGAAAAACTGTTTTTT. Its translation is CASSVGQGKEKLFF.